Presented here are 15 T cell receptor beta chains from one specimen sequenced in a study of blood T cell repertoires in COVID-19. Only in-frame clones appear in the TCRdb table, and some are missing; sequencing was by immunoSEQ multiplex PCR. The table lists some 250,000 clones, around 81% of them singletons, with around 2.9% in the top ten. The sample taken for sequencing was peripheral blood. These receptors were collected from a woman aged 60-75 years with active or convalescent COVID-19.

V gene TRBV5-8 combines with J gene TRBJ1-2; 8 bases agree with TRBD1. V lost 3 bases to trimming and J lost 4 bases; unmatched junction nucleotides: 5. The germline CDR1 and CDR2 sequences are SGHTS and YDEGEE. This CDR3 is built from 14 residues. The CDR3 DNA reads TGTGCCAGCAGCTCGAGGGACAGGATCTATGGCTACACCTTC. It specifies CASSSRDRIYGYTF.

In regard to this clone: Different DNA sequences within this sample yield the same CDR3. This chain joins TRBV11-2 and TRBJ2-5; the match to TRBD1 covers 7 bases. Germline CDR1 SGHAT, CDR2 FQNNGV. The CDR3 length is 14 residues. After removal of 5 bases from V and 5 bases from J, the junction contained 8 bases not matched to a gene. CDR3 coding DNA: TGTGCCAGCAGCCTCTCAGGGGGACGGGAGACCCAGTACTTC. Translating it yields CASSLSGGRETQYF.

The chain carries TRBV11-1 and TRBJ2-5; TRBD2 might be the D (6 bases). The germline V gene encodes CDR1 SGHAT and CDR2 FQDESV (reference sequence). The germline V and J ends were trimmed by 1 base and 3 bases, with 15 bases remaining between them. CDR3 length: 16 amino acids. The CDR3, as DNA: TGTGCCAGCAGCTTAGGTCGCGGGGTCGCCAAAGAGACCCAGTACTTC. Its protein product is CASSLGRGVAKETQYF.

This sequence joins TRBV6-6 and TRBJ2-1; 9 bases are a match to TRBD2. Germline CDR1 MNHNY, CDR2 SVGAGI (reference sequence). This CDR3 has 18 residues. The V gene end was trimmed by 5 bases and the J gene end by 0 bases; junction bases not matched to a gene: 11. CDR3 sequence: CASSPHRGSGGSYNEQFF. CDR3 nucleotide sequence: TGTGCCAGCAGTCCCCATCGAGGTAGCGGGGGCTCCTACAATGAGCAGTTCTTC.

The chain recombines TRBV19 with TRBJ2-1; the match to TRBD1 covers 9 bases. The CDR3 sequence is 15 residues long. Trimming at V came to 5 bases and at J to 7 bases, leaving 9 bases not matched to a gene. Germline CDR1 LNHDA, CDR2 SQIVND (reference sequence). The CDR3 loop reads CASSYTGGVRNEQFF. The CDR3 region has the DNA TGTGCCAGTAGTTATACAGGGGGCGTTAGGAATGAGCAGTTCTTC. Supplemented by reference TRBV19 and TRBJ2-1, the full variable domain reads DGGITQSPKYLFRKEGQNVTLSCEQNLNHDAMYWYRQDPGQGLRLIYYSQIVNDFQKGDIAEGYSVSREKKESFPLTVTSAQKNPTAFYLCASSYTGGVRNEQFFGPGTRLTVL.

This clone was found once. The chain joins TRBV27 to TRBJ1-2; D is possibly TRBD1 (6 bases). The CDR3 spans 16 residues. Germline V gene sequence: CDR1 MNHEY, CDR2 SMNVEV (reference sequence). V was shortened by 4 bases and J by 4 bases, with 19 bases between the two germline ends. The CDR3 region has the DNA TGTGCCAGCAGTTGGAATCAGGGGTTTGGGAGCTATGGCTACACCTTC. Protein product: CASSWNQGFGSYGYTF.

The table lists this clone with a count of one. This rearrangement joins TRBV20-1 to TRBJ2-7; D not certain. Germline values: CDR1 DFQATT, CDR2 SNEGSKA (reference sequence). The ends were cut back, 3 bases at V and 7 bases at J, with 7 bases in the middle. This CDR3 contains 10 residues. CDR3 sequence (DNA): TGCAGTGCTAGTTTCGGGGAGCAGTACTTC. It specifies CSASFGEQYF.

The chain joins TRBV6-5 to TRBJ2-7; 8 positions agree with TRBD1. The V and J ends lost 7 bases and 4 bases, in that order; junction bases with no gene match: 6. Germline V gene data show CDR1 as MNHEY and CDR2 as SVGAGI. This CDR3 spans 13 amino acids. The DNA for the CDR3 is TGTGCCAGCACGCAGGACAGGGTTTACGAGCAGTACTTC. Translating gives CASTQDRVYEQYF.

The chain recombines TRBV11-2 with TRBJ1-5, with D maybe TRBD1 (5 bases). Trimming pared 2 bases from V and 7 bases from J, leaving 15 bases between. Germline V gene data show CDR1 as SGHAT and CDR2 as FQNNGV. CDR3 length equals 15 residues. The CDR3 protein is CASSLTTRRGQPQHF. CDR3 sequence (DNA): TGTGCCAGCAGCTTAACAACCCGTCGGGGGCAGCCCCAGCATTTT.

The rearrangement links TRBV5-4 to TRBJ2-7; D is unresolved. V lost 4 bases, J lost 3 bases, and 11 bases lay in between. This CDR3 has 13 residues. Germline lookup yields CDR1 SGHNT and CDR2 YYREEE (reference sequence). The CDR3 loop is CASSRPGFYEQYF. CDR3 coding DNA: TGTGCCAGCAGCAGACCGGGTTTCTACGAGCAGTACTTC.

This clone was found once. The J gene is TRBJ1-5, the V gene TRBV2; tentatively, D is TRBD1 (5 bases). The CDR3 has 14 residues. Germline V CDR1 and CDR2: SNHLY, FYNNEI. The V end lost 3 bases, the J end lost 2 bases, and 8 bases lay between the germline ends. The CDR3 DNA is TGTGCCAGCAGTGATGAACAGGGCAATCAGCCCCAGCATTTT. Its protein is CASSDEQGNQPQHF.

The chain employs TRBV28 and TRBJ1-5; perhaps TRBD1 as D (6 bases). Germline CDR1 is MDHEN and CDR2 is SYDVKM. This CDR3 has 14 amino acids. Trimming stripped 4 bases from V and 3 bases from J, with 10 bases between. The chain's CDR3 is CASSSRGPNQPQHF. As DNA, the CDR3 is TGTGCCAGCAGTTCCAGGGGACCCAATCAGCCCCAGCATTTT.

This clone has just a few counts. The chain uses TRBV4-2 and TRBJ2-3; 10 bases align to TRBD2. The V gene's germline CDR1 is LGHNA and CDR2 YNFKEQ. J was trimmed by 4 bases and V by 1 base; bases with no gene match: 5. The CDR3 is 16 residues long. The CDR3 is CASSQGGSGGSDTQYF. The DNA for the CDR3 is TGTGCCAGCAGCCAAGGCGGTAGCGGGGGGTCAGATACGCAGTATTTT.

This clone turned up a few times. V and J are TRBV7-9 and TRBJ1-1; D is unresolved. Looked up from germline, CDR1 is SEHNR and CDR2 is FQNEAQ (reference sequence). V was trimmed by 5 bases and J by 0 bases, leaving 19 bases between them. The length of the CDR3 is 17 residues. The CDR3 loop is CASSPLGREGMNTEAFF. For the CDR3, the DNA is TGTGCCAGCAGCCCCCTTGGCCGGGAAGGGATGAACACTGAAGCTTTCTTT.

The rearrangement links TRBV5-1 to TRBJ1-2; 7 bases agree with TRBD1. Losses at the gene ends were 0 bases for V and 8 bases for J; bases not matched to a gene: 7. The V gene's germline CDR1 is SGHRS and CDR2 YFSETQ. This CDR3 contains 14 residues. For the CDR3, the DNA is TGCGCCAGCAGCTTGGTGGGACAGTTGGACGGCTACACCTTC. Its translation: CASSLVGQLDGYTF.